This T cell receptor beta chain stems from a study of somatic mutations in cytotoxic T cells in rheumatoid arthritis (dated by TCRdb to 2016 to 2017). As for the study more broadly: Before any treatment started and right after they were diagnosed, patients gave peripheral blood samples (around 30 ml EDTA). Whether expanded CD8+ T-cell clones in untreated, newly diagnosed rheumatoid arthritis carry somatic mutations was the study question, and clonality was characterized with TCRB deep sequencing. Some V beta antibody-stained T-cell populations were flow-sorted on a FACSAria II or Sony SH800 at nearly 100% purity, and sorted V beta1+ cells also underwent TCRB sequencing. Patient and control groups had essentially identical median ages. TCRB deep sequencing was performed for approximately 60 rheumatoid arthritis patients and around 22 healthy controls. General conclusions and limits of the study: The slight underrepresentation of TRBV07 in patients was not corrected for multiple comparisons. It was unknown which antigens the expanded CD8+ clones targeted, and their absence from virus-specific databases did not exclude viral specificity. CD8+ T-cell clonality in rheumatoid arthritis patients was not significantly different from that in age-matched healthy controls. An increase of CD8+ clonality with age was seen in patients (Spearman r ~ 0.46) but not in healthy controls. Several identical CD8+ TCRB sequences were found in both blood and synovial fluid, and in about an eighth of the 65 patients the largest CD8+ clone exceeded 20% of CD8+ cells.

Genomic DNA underwent TCRB CDR3 sequencing using the immunoSEQ assay. Per the authors' processing: Published virus-specific TCRB sequences were compared with patient CD8+ clones larger than 1%, and only a few matches were found. The analyses included only productive TCRB rearrangements. A clone was defined by a unique TCRB CDR3 sequence, and clonality was computed as a productive clonality index based on Shannon entropy. To calculate repertoire overlap between two samples, the template counts of each clone were considered relative to each sample's total templates. A correlation with a Spearman r of approximately 0.58 was found between V-gene usage by flow cytometry and V-gene usage by TCRB sequencing. This is the immuneACCESS table as TCRdb keeps it, with only in-frame sequences that have V and J called. A part of the clones is gone; compared with another copy, unresolved V genes explain less than half, and the rest is unexplained. V, J and clone size derive from that table, while D and trimming were established from the DNA sequence. In this sample the table shows approximately 9,600 clones, around four fifths of which occur a single time. The ten largest clones represent about 7.6% of the sample.

The germline V gene (reference sequence) provides CDR1 SGHAT and CDR2 FQDESV. Trimming costs V 4 bases and J 0 bases, and their ends lie 9 bases apart. The CDR3 sequence holds 14 residues, the cysteine and phenylalanine included. The only DNA kept is the CDR3, 42 bases in frame from the first base. Positive magnetic bead selection on an AutoMACS was used to isolate CD4+ and CD8+ cells, with flow cytometry used to check purity. A TCR V beta antibody panel was used in flow cytometry to screen first for clonal expansions, which were then characterized by TCRB deep sequencing of sorted CD8+ fractions. Peripheral blood mononuclear cells were isolated by Ficoll-Paque PLUS density gradient separation. Nucleospin Tissue or Tissue XS kits were used to extract DNA from CD4-enriched, CD8-enriched or PBMC samples, and a Qubit 2.0 fluorometer was used for quantification. This clone came up a few times. Its antigen remains undetermined. No base quality information exists; no much larger clone differs at one position.

Here the chain combines TRBV11-1 and TRBJ1-1; the D gene is perhaps TRBD1, on 5 matching bases. Material: CD8+ T cells sorted from blood. The sequence was collected from an adult with rheumatoid arthritis. The CDR3 protein: CASSYGGVNTEAFF. The DNA sequence follows: TGTGCCAGCAGCTATGGGGGGGTGAACACTGAAGCTTTCTTT.